This TCR beta chain was sequenced for a study of cytomegalovirus exposure and HLA in healthy donors. On this clone: Its specificity is unknown.

PCR used 60 Vbeta primers and 13 Jbeta primers. TCRdb keeps only in-frame clones here, not all; method: immunoSEQ multiplex PCR. The record lists 150,000 to 200,000 clones, of which the ten most abundant hold 6.5%. Regarding the study as a whole: The study put 150 to 200 TCR beta chains on its list as cytomegalovirus-associated.

V shed 0 bases and J shed 3 bases, with 18 bases lying between them. Germline V gene data show CDR1 as GTSNPN and CDR2 as SVGIG (reference sequence). The length of the CDR3 is 16 residues. Sequenced material: PBMCs. The chain is built from TRBV30 and TRBJ2-7, with a weak D call TRBD2 (5 bases). The sequence was obtained from a man aged 25 to 40 in good health and CMV-seronegative. The DNA of the CDR3 is TGTGCCTGGAGTGTAAGAGGGAACGGGTACTACTACGAGCAGTACTTC. Translated, it gives CAWSVRGNGYYYEQYF.